These 28 T cell receptor beta chains came from one sample sequenced in a study of shared clonotypes between healthy human individuals. Sequencing was performed with immunoSEQ multiplex PCR; in TCRdb, only in-frame clones are kept and a portion is missing. The data contain some 2 million clones, about 95% of them singletons. CD45RO-negative CD8 cells positively selected for CCR7 made up the naive population, which excluded terminally differentiated effector memory CD45RA+ cells. Sample: naive CD8+ T cells sorted from blood. The receptors originated from a man aged 18 to 29 in good health.

A remark on this clone: The identical CDR3 is also encoded by other nucleotide sequences in the sample. The chain carries TRBV19 and TRBJ1-1, with D possibly matching TRBD1 (5 bases). Germline lookup yields CDR1 LNHDA and CDR2 SQIVND (reference sequence). The CDR3 sequence is 13 residues long. V was shortened by 9 bases and J by 5 bases, with 16 bases between the two germline ends. CDR3: CASSLGGDTEAFF. CDR3 DNA: TGTGCCAGCAGCTTGGGGGGGGATACTGAAGCTTTCTTT.

The V gene is TRBV6-5, the J gene TRBJ2-7; D tentatively reads TRBD1 or TRBD2 (5 bases each). The germline V gene encodes CDR1 MNHEY and CDR2 SVGAGI. The CDR3 has 13 residues. Trimming took 2 bases from V and 5 from J, leaving 10 bases between them. Here the CDR3 DNA reads TGTGCCAGCAGTTACGAGGGGTATAACGAGCAGTACTTC. This gives the protein CASSYEGYNEQYF.

CDR3 nucleotide sequence: TGTGCCAGCAGCTTCCCCGGGCCTGCTAGCGAGCAGTACTTC. Protein sequence: CASSFPGPASEQYF. The chain uses TRBV5-4 and TRBJ2-7; D gene unclear. In germline, CDR1 is SGHNT, CDR2 YYREEE (reference sequence). This CDR3 region has 14 residues. Deletions cut 2 bases from V and 6 bases from J, with 15 bases between.

The chain recombines TRBV28 with TRBJ1-2; D gene ambiguous. Trimming cost V 5 bases and J 3 bases, with 10 bases left between them. This CDR3 comprises 13 residues. Germline V lookup: CDR1 MDHEN, CDR2 SYDVKM. The CDR3 coding sequence is TGTGCCAGCAGTATTTCGGTGGACTATGGCTACACCTTC. Residues: CASSISVDYGYTF.

With regard to this clone: The same CDR3 is also encoded by other DNA sequences in this sample. The chain carries TRBV9 and TRBJ2-7, with unresolved D. Germline CDR1 and CDR2: SGDLS and YYNGEE. The CDR3 spans 13 residues. V lost 2 bases, J lost 1 base, and 7 bases lay in between. The CDR3 coding sequence is TGTGCCAGCAGCGTGGGCACTTCCTACGAGCAGTACTTC. Residues: CASSVGTSYEQYF.

V usage is TRBV7-6 and J usage is TRBJ2-7; TRBD1 aligns across 7 bases. Losses at the gene ends were 5 bases for V and 2 bases for J; bases not matched to a gene: 3. The CDR3 runs 13 residues. Germline CDR1 and CDR2: SGHVS and FNYEAQ. The CDR3 loop is CASSNDRAYEQYF. The CDR3 DNA reads as TGTGCCAGCAGCAATGACAGGGCCTACGAGCAGTACTTC.

The genes are TRBV6-1 and TRBJ1-2; D ambiguous. Germline lookup yields CDR1 MNHNS and CDR2 SASEGT. The CDR3 extends over 12 amino acids. With 4 bases removed from V and 4 bases from J, the gap between germline ends came to 7 bases. CDR3 in DNA: TGTGCCAGCAGTGGGGCGGGCTATGGCTACACCTTC. It yields the protein CASSGAGYGYTF.

This chain links TRBV10-3 with TRBJ1-6; D is perhaps TRBD1 (5 bases). Germline CDR1 is ENHRY and CDR2 is SYGVKD. The CDR3 is made up of 14 amino acids. V was pared by 2 bases and J by 5 bases, with 7 bases between. CDR3 amino acids: CAISEEQDNSPLHF. CDR3 sequence (DNA): TGTGCCATCAGTGAGGAACAGGATAATTCACCCCTCCACTTT.

The V gene is TRBV30, the J gene TRBJ2-1; D gene ambiguous. CDR1 and CDR2 from the germline V gene are GTSNPN and SVGIG (reference sequence). This CDR3 is 12 amino acids long. V was cut by 3 bases and J by 8 bases, with 11 bases left in between. This CDR3 reads CAWRDLSDEQFF. The CDR3 nucleotides read TGTGCCTGGAGGGACCTTTCCGATGAGCAGTTCTTC.

The chain is built from TRBV7-8 and TRBJ1-5, with D possibly matching TRBD1 (6 bases). The CDR3 sequence is 15 residues long. Germline CDR1 is SGHVS and CDR2 is FQNEAQ. Between the trimmed V and J ends, which lost 5 bases and 4 bases, there was a span of 15 bases. CDR3 in DNA: TGTGCCAGCAGCCGAACAGGGTCCTCTAATCAGCCCCAGCATTTT. Residues: CASSRTGSSNQPQHF.

With respect to this clone: This specimen includes other DNA sequences encoding the same CDR3. V usage is TRBV5-4 and J usage is TRBJ2-7; D gene unclear. Germline assignment: CDR1 SGHNT and CDR2 YYREEE (reference sequence). The CDR3 sequence is 13 residues long. V was shortened by 3 bases and J by 1 base, with 8 bases between the two germline ends. In nucleotides, the CDR3 is TGTGCCAGCAGCTCATCCGGTTCCTACGAGCAGTACTTC. Amino acids: CASSSSGSYEQYF.

The V and J genes are TRBV27 and TRBJ2-3; 14 positions agree with TRBD2. V gave up 3 bases and J gave up 5 bases; unmatched junction bases: 4. CDR1 is MNHEY, CDR2 SMNVEV, per germline (reference sequence). CDR3 length: 16 amino acids. In nucleotides, the CDR3 is TGTGCCAGCAGTTTCGGACTAGCGGGGGGCGTAGATACGCAGTATTTT. Encoded protein: CASSFGLAGGVDTQYF.

This chain connects TRBV30 to TRBJ1-2, with TRBD1 matching 8 bases. CDR1 is GTSNPN, CDR2 SVGIG, per germline (reference sequence). V was clipped by 5 bases and J by 7 bases; unmatched bases: 9. The CDR3 totals 13 residues. Written as DNA, the CDR3 is TGTGCCTGGGGGCTGACAGGGGATGGTGGCTACACCTTC. Translated: CAWGLTGDGGYTF.

This rearrangement joins TRBV29-1 to TRBJ2-1, with a weak D call TRBD1 (6 bases). V was cut by 7 bases and J by 6 bases, with 7 bases left in between. CDR1 and CDR2 (germline): SQVTM, ANQGSEA. The CDR3 is 10 amino acids. Written as DNA, the CDR3 is TGCAGCGCGACAGGCAATGAGCAGTTCTTC. Protein product: CSATGNEQFF.

V usage is TRBV7-9 and J usage is TRBJ1-1, with D possibly matching TRBD1 (5 bases). Germline-derived CDR1 and CDR2 are SEHNR and FQNEAQ (reference sequence). CDR3 length equals 15 residues. Deletions cut 4 bases from V and 0 bases from J, with 12 bases between. The CDR3 DNA sequence: TGTGCCAGCAGCTCCAACAGGTTCATGAACACTGAAGCTTTCTTT. Translated, it gives CASSSNRFMNTEAFF.

The chain couples TRBV6-5 to TRBJ1-5; D possibly corresponds to TRBD1 (5 bases). Germline CDR1 reads MNHEY; CDR2 reads SVGAGI. Trimming removed 7 bases at V and 0 bases at J, with 10 bases between. This CDR3 spans 14 amino acids. CDR3 sequence (DNA): TGTGCCAGCATCATCGACAGTAGCAATCAGCCCCAGCATTTT. Residues: CASIIDSSNQPQHF.

CDR3 in DNA: TGTGCCAGCAGCTTAGCCCTGGTCTACGCCTACGAGCAGTACTTC. This sequence encodes CASSLALVYAYEQYF. V is TRBV7-9 and J is TRBJ2-7; no reliable D call. Germline V gene lookup returns CDR1 SEHNR and CDR2 FQNEAQ (reference sequence). This CDR3 is built from 15 residues. V was shortened by 0 bases and J by 2 bases, with 11 bases between the two germline ends.

The genes are TRBV7-9 and TRBJ1-4; D not resolved. Germline values: CDR1 SEHNR, CDR2 FQNEAQ (reference sequence). V shed 5 bases and J shed 8 bases, with 12 bases lying between them. This CDR3 has 13 amino acids. CDR3: CASSPLEKEKLFF. CDR3 in DNA: TGTGCCAGCAGCCCATTGGAAAAAGAAAAACTGTTTTTT. The full variable domain, rest sourced from reference TRBV7-9 and TRBJ1-4, is DTGVSQNPRHKITKRGQNVTFRCDPISEHNRLYWYRQTLGQGPEFLTYFQNEAQLEKSRLLSDRFSAERPKGSFSTLEIQRTEQGDSAMYLCASSPLEKEKLFFGSGTQLSVL.

The chain uses TRBV11-1 and TRBJ2-5, with a weak D call TRBD1 (5 bases). This CDR3 is built from 14 residues. The V gene lost 5 bases and the J gene lost 0 bases, with 10 bases spanning the gap. In germline, CDR1 is SGHAT, CDR2 FQDESV (reference sequence). The CDR3: CASSHRTDQETQYF. The CDR3, as DNA: TGTGCCAGCAGCCACAGGACCGACCAAGAGACCCAGTACTTC. Based on the CDR3 plus reference TRBV11-1 and TRBJ2-5, the full variable domain is EAEVAQSPRYKITEKSQAVAFWCDPISGHATLYWYRQILGQGPELLVQFQDESVVDDSQLPKDRFSAERLKGVDSTLKIQPAELGDSAMYLCASSHRTDQETQYFGPGTRLLVL.

J is TRBJ2-7 and V is TRBV4-1; D not resolved. The CDR3 totals 15 residues. Trimming took off 0 bases at V and 0 bases at J, with 9 bases between the two ends. Per germline, CDR1 MGHRA and CDR2 YSYEKL. CDR3 DNA sequence: TGCGCCAGCAGCCAAGATCAGCAAAGCTCCTACGAGCAGTACTTC. Translated: CASSQDQQSSYEQYF.

The chain is built from TRBV5-4 and TRBJ1-2, with D unresolved. Trimming stripped 4 bases from V and 1 base from J, with 11 bases between. In germline, CDR1 is SGHNT, CDR2 YYREEE (reference sequence). The CDR3 consists of 14 residues. CDR3 sequence: CASSPTMGNYGYTF. The CDR3 DNA is TGTGCCAGCAGCCCCACCATGGGTAACTATGGCTACACCTTC.

The V gene is TRBV4-1, the J gene TRBJ2-2; 9 nucleotides match TRBD2. The CDR3 has 18 amino acids. V was pared by 0 bases and J by 3 bases, with 8 bases of the junction left unmatched. Germline values: CDR1 MGHRA, CDR2 YSYEKL. The CDR3: CASSQDQKGLAYTGELFF. The CDR3 region has the DNA TGCGCCAGCAGCCAAGATCAGAAAGGACTAGCGTACACCGGGGAGCTGTTTTTT.

The DNA for the CDR3 is TGCGCCAGCAGCCTCCGTACCTACAATGAGCAGTTCTTC. This codes for CASSLRTYNEQFF. The chain joins TRBV4-1 to TRBJ2-1; D not resolved. Germline V CDR1 and CDR2: MGHRA, YSYEKL. V was clipped by 4 bases and J by 2 bases, with 6 bases between them. The CDR3 totals 13 residues.

DNA for the CDR3: TGTGCCAGCAGTTACTCCGCCGGGACAGGGCTTCAGCCCCAGCATTTT. It specifies CASSYSAGTGLQPQHF. The rearrangement uses TRBV6-6 and TRBJ1-5, with 9 bases lining up with TRBD1. V lost 0 bases and J lost 6; bases outside the gene matches: 6. The CDR3 totals 16 residues. From germline, CDR1 is MNHNY and CDR2 SVGAGI (reference sequence).

This clone was observed once. This chain uses TRBV6-6 with TRBJ1-5; a weak D match, TRBD1 (5 bases). The germline V and J ends were trimmed by 6 bases and 0 bases, with 12 bases remaining between them. Germline values: CDR1 MNHNY, CDR2 SVGAGI (reference sequence). The CDR3 runs to 15 residues. The CDR3 nucleotides read TGTGCCAGCAGGGGGGGAGGAAATAGCAATCAGCCCCAGCATTTT. It translates to CASRGGGNSNQPQHF.

V is TRBV5-1 and J is TRBJ1-1, with D possibly TRBD1 on 6 matching bases. Trimming took 0 bases from V and 1 from J, leaving 13 bases between them. Germline loops: CDR1 SGHRS, CDR2 YFSETQ. The CDR3 sequence is 16 residues long. In DNA, the CDR3 is TGCGCCAGCAGCTTGGCCCCAGGGGTAAGGAACACTGAAGCTTTCTTT. Translation: CASSLAPGVRNTEAFF.

V usage is TRBV7-9 and J usage is TRBJ2-3; TRBD2 matches 9 bases. Germline V lookup: CDR1 SEHNR, CDR2 FQNEAQ (reference sequence). The V and J ends lost 3 bases and 3 bases, in that order; junction bases with no gene match: 7. The CDR3 totals 16 residues. The CDR3, as DNA: TGTGCCAGCAGCTTTGAACTTAGCGGGGGAACAGATACGCAGTATTTT. Protein: CASSFELSGGTDTQYF.

The chain combines TRBV13 with TRBJ2-7; no clear D gene. CDR1 PRHDT and CDR2 FYEKMQ come from the germline V gene (reference sequence). This CDR3 is 12 amino acids long. The V gene lost 5 bases and the J gene lost 6 bases, with 11 bases spanning the gap. The CDR3 loop reads CASSQSAGEQYF. CDR3 coding DNA: TGTGCCAGCAGCCAAAGCGCAGGCGAGCAGTACTTC.